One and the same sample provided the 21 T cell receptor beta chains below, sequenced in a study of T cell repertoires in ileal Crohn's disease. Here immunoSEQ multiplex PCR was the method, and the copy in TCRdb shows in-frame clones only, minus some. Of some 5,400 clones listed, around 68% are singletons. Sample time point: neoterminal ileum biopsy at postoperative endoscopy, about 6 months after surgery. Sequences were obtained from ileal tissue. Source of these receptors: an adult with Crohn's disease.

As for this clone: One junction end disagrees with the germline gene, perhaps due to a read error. The CDR3 loop reads CTSSVGGGSNQPQHF. The CDR3 DNA is TGTACCAGCAGCGTAGGGGGGGGAAGCAATCAGCCCCAGCATTTT. The chain has TRBV9 and TRBJ1-5; D perhaps matches TRBD1 (6 bases). The CDR3 consists of 15 residues. The germline gives CDR1 SGDLS, CDR2 YYNGEE.

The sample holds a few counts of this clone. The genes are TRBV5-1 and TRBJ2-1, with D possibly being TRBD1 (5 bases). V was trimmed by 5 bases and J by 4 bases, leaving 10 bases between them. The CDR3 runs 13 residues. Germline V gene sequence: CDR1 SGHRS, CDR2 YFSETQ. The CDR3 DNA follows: TGCGCCAGCAGAATGACAGCTTACAATGAGCAGTTCTTC. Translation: CASRMTAYNEQFF.

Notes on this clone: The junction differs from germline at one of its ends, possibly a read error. The CDR3 here is CASSLGDGGRDF. The DNA for the CDR3 is TGTGCCAGCAGCTTGGGCGACGGTGGCCGGGATTTT. The chain has TRBV5-4 and TRBJ1-3, with D hard to call. This CDR3 contains 12 residues. Germline CDR1 SGHNT, CDR2 YYREEE (reference sequence).

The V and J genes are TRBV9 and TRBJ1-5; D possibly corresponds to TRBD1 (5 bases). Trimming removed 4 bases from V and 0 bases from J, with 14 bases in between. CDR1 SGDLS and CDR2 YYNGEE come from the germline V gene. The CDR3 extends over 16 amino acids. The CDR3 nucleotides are TGTGCCAGCAGCCAAGGGGTGGGATATAGCAATCAGCCCCAGCATTTT. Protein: CASSQGVGYSNQPQHF.

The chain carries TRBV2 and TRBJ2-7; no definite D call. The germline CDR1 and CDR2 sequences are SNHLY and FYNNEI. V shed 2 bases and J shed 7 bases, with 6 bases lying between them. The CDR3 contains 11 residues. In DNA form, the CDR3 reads TGTGCCAGCAGTGAACTCCGGGAGCAGTACGTC. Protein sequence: CASSELREQYV.

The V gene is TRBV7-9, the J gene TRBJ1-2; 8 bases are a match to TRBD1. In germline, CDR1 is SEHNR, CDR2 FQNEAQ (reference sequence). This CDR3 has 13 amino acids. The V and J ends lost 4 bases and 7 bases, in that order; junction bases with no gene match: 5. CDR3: CASSSDRAIGYTF. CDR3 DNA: TGTGCCAGCAGCTCGGACAGGGCCATTGGCTACACCTTC. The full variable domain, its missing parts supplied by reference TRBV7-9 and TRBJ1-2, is DTGVSQNPRHKITKRGQNVTFRCDPISEHNRLYWYRQTLGQGPEFLTYFQNEAQLEKSRLLSDRFSAERPKGSFSTLEIQRTEQGDSAMYLCASSSDRAIGYTFGSGTRLTVV.

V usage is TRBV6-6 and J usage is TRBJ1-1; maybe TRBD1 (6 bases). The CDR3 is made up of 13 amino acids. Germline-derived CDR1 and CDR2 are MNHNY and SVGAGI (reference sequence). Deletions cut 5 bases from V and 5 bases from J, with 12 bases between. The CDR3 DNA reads TGTGCCAGCAGTGGAAAAAGGGGGACTGAAGCTTTCTTT. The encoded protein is CASSGKRGTEAFF.

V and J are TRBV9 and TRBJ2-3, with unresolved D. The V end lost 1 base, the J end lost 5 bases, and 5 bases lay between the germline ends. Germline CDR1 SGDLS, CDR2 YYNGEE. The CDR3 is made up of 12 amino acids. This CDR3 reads CASSVSKDTQYF. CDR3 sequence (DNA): TGTGCCAGCAGCGTATCCAAAGATACGCAGTATTTT.

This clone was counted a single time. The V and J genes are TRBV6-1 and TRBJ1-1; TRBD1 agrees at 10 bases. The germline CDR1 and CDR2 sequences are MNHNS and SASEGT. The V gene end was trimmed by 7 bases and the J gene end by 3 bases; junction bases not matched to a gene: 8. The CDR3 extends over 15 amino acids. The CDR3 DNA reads TGTGCCAGCATCGGGACAGGGGCGGAGGACACTGAAGCTTTCTTT. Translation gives CASIGTGAEDTEAFF.

CDR3 sequence reads: CASSRDRANEKLFF. The DNA for the CDR3 is TGCGCCAGTTCCAGAGACAGGGCAAATGAAAAACTGTTTTTT. The rearrangement uses TRBV5-1 and TRBJ1-4; 7 nucleotides match TRBD1. With 8 bases clipped from V and 5 bases from J, the junction kept 9 bases outside the gene matches. Per the germline V gene, CDR1 is SGHRS and CDR2 is YFSETQ. The CDR3 runs to 14 residues.

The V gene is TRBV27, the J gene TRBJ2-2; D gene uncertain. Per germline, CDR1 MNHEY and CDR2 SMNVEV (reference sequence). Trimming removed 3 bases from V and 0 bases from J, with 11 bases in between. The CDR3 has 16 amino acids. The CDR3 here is CASSFYGFANTGELFF. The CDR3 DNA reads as TGTGCCAGCAGTTTTTACGGGTTCGCGAACACCGGGGAGCTGTTTTTT.

CDR3 loop: CATSRDRTTLNEQFF. The DNA of the CDR3 is TGTGCCACCAGCAGAGATCGCACTACCCTCAATGAGCAGTTCTTC. The genes are TRBV15 and TRBJ2-1; no firm D call. The CDR3 length is 15 residues. V shed 0 bases and J shed 6 bases, with 12 bases lying between them. The germline V gene encodes CDR1 LNHNV and CDR2 YYDKDF (reference sequence).

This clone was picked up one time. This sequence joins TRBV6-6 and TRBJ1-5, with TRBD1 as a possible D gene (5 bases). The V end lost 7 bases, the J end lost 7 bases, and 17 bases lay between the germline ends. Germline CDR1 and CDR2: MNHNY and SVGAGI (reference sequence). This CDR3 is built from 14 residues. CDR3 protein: CASTPGGSGQPQHF. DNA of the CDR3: TGTGCCAGCACCCCGGGGGGGAGTGGGCAGCCCCAGCATTTT.

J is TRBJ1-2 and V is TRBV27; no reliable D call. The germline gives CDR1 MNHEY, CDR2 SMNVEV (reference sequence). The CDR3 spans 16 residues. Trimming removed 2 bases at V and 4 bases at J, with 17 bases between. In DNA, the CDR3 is TGTGCCAGCAGTTTAGTAGGCCCCCCGCGGGGCTATGGCTACACCTTC. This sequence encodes CASSLVGPPRGYGYTF.

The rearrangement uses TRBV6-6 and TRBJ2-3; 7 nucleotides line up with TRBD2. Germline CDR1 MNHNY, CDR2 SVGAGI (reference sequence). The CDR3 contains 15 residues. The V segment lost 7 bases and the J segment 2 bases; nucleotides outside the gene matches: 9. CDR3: CASTTGRGNTDTQYF. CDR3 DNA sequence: TGTGCCAGCACCACGGGGCGGGGGAACACAGATACGCAGTATTTT.

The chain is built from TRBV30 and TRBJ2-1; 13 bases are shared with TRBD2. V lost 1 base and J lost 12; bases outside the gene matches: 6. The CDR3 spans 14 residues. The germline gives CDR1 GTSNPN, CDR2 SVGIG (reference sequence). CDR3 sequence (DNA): TGTGCCTGGAGTGCTGGACTAGCGGGAGATGGGCAGTTCTTC. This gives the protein CAWSAGLAGDGQFF. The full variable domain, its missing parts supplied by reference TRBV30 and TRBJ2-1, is SQTIHQWPATLVQPVGSPLSLECTVEGTSNPNLYWYRQAAGRGLQLLFYSVGIGQISSEVPQNLSASRPQDRQFILSSKKLLLSDSGFYLCAWSAGLAGDGQFFGPGTRLTVL.

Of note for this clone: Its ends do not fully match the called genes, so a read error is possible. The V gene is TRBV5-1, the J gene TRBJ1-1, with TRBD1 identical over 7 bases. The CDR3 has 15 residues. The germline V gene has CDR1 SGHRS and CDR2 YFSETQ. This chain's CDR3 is CASSLNLGQHTEAFF. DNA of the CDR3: TGTGCCAGCAGCTTGAACCTGGGACAGCACACTGAAGCTTTCTTT.

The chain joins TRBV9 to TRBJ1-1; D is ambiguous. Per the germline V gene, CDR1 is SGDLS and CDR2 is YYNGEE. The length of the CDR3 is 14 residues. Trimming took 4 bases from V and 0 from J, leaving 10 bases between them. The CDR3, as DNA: TGTGCCAGCAGCACTCTAAGCCTGAACACTGAAGCTTTCTTT. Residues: CASSTLSLNTEAFF.

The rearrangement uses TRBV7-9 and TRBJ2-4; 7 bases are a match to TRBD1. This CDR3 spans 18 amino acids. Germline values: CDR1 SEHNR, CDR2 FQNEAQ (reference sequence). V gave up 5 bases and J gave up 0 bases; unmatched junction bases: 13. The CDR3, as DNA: TGTGCCAGCAGCCTCGGCAGGGGGTCGTCTCTAGCCAAAAACATTCAGTACTTC. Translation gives CASSLGRGSSLAKNIQYF.

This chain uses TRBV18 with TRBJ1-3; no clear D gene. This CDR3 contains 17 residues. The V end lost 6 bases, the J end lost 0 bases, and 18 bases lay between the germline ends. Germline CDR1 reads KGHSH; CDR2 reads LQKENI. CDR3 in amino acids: CASSRSAPANSGNTIYF. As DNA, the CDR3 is TGTGCCAGCTCTCGCTCAGCCCCAGCGAACTCTGGAAACACCATATATTTT.

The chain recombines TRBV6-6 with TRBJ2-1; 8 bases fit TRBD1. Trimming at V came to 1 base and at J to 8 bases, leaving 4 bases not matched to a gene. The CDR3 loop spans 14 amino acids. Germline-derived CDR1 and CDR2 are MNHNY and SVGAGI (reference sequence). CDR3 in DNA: TGTGCCAGCAGTTACTGGACAGGGCGGGATGAGCAGTTCTTC. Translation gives CASSYWTGRDEQFF.